The 18 T cell receptor beta chains given below trace back to one sample, sequenced in a study of regulatory T cells in long-lasting Graves disease. CDR3 regions were amplified by Arm-PCR using iRepertoire HTBI primers to build TCR beta libraries. TCRdb re-called the multiplex PCR reads through MiXCR, storing one row per CDR3 protein. The sample records 420,000 or so distinct CDR3 sequences, roughly 15% being singletons. Time point in this sample: newly diagnosed GD, antithyroid drugs for less than 3 months. Construction of the TCR library relied on RNA isolated from PBMCs. These same records also appear under a second study, on T cells in Graves' hyperthyroidism and ophthalmopathy.

Sample: peripheral blood mononuclear cells (PBMCs), taken at new diagnosis, from a patient treated with antithyroid drugs. The source is a woman aged 18 to 35 with Graves disease.

J is TRBJ1-2 and V is TRBV5-1; TRBD1 matches at 7 bases. The CDR3 sequence is 13 residues long. Trimming took 0 bases from V and 7 from J; bases not matched to a gene: 3. The germline gives CDR1 SGHRS, CDR2 YFSETQ. The CDR3 reads CASSLEGAPGYTF. Here the CDR3 DNA reads TGCGCCAGCAGCTTGGAGGGGGCGCCTGGCTACACCTTC.

This chain connects TRBV18 to TRBJ2-7; 7 bases are a match to TRBD1. Germline V gene sequence: CDR1 KGHSH, CDR2 LQKENI. The CDR3 loop spans 15 amino acids. Trimming cost V 6 bases and J 3 bases; bases outside gene matches: 11. CDR3 sequence reads: CASSPRGTEYYEQYF. The DNA for the CDR3 is TGTGCCAGCTCGCCCCGAGGGACAGAGTACTACGAGCAGTACTTC.

This chain uses TRBV5-1 with TRBJ2-3, with a weak D call TRBD2 (6 bases). V was pared by 6 bases and J by 4 bases, with 18 bases between. The CDR3 is made up of 15 amino acids. Per the germline V gene, CDR1 is SGHRS and CDR2 is YFSETQ. CDR3 residues: CASNRWGEGSDTQYF. CDR3 sequence (DNA): TGCGCCAGCAACCGGTGGGGGGAAGGTTCAGATACGCAGTATTTT.

This clonotype was counted at least ten times. Here the CDR3 reads CASSSDTGGELFF. Written as DNA, the CDR3 is TGTGCCAGCTCATCCGACACGGGAGGGGAGCTGTTTTTT. This chain uses TRBV18 with TRBJ2-2; tentatively, D is TRBD2 (5 bases). Germline-derived CDR1 and CDR2 are KGHSH and LQKENI. The CDR3 length is 13 residues. V lost 5 bases and J 8 bases, leaving 12 bases between the germline ends.

This clonotype was picked up many times. The V call is TRBV12-3 or TRBV12-4, the J call TRBJ2-7, with D tentatively TRBD2 (5 bases). V was cut by 5 bases and J by 6 bases, with 20 bases left in between. The CDR3 covers 15 residues. For the CDR3, the DNA is TGTGCCAGCAGTCACAGCAGCCAGCTAGGAGGCGAGCAGTACTTC. It specifies CASSHSSQLGGEQYF.

This clonotype was counted many times. The chain links TRBV2 to TRBJ2-1; TRBD2 aligns across 12 bases. This CDR3 comprises 17 residues. CDR1 and CDR2 (germline): SNHLY, FYNNEI. Germline trimming cut 8 bases from V and 6 bases from J; bases unmatched to any gene: 14. CDR3 DNA sequence: TGTGCCAGCGACTCCGGACTAGCGGGGTCAACGGGCAATGAGCAGTTCTTC. Its translation: CASDSGLAGSTGNEQFF.

This clonotype turned up a few times. This sequence joins TRBV29-1 and TRBJ1-4, with D perhaps TRBD1 (5 bases). Germline CDR1 and CDR2: SQVTM and ANQGSEA. Trimming removed 6 bases at V and 4 bases at J, with 15 bases between. The CDR3 covers 14 residues. The CDR3 here is CSVAPTGGNEKLFF. The CDR3 DNA reads as TGCAGCGTCGCTCCGACCGGGGGTAATGAAAAACTGTTTTTT.

In this sample, this clonotype turned up many times. Sequence at one end of the junction differs from germline and may be a read error. The chain employs TRBV12-3 or TRBV12-4 and TRBJ2-7; 10 bases agree with TRBD2. The CDR3 is 14 amino acids. CDR3 residues: CASSLAGVAYEQYF. CDR3 DNA: TGTGCCAGCAGTCTAGCGGGAGTGGCTTACGAGCAGTACTTC.

This CDR3 reads CASSLTPQQGSGNTIYF. In DNA, the CDR3 is TGTGCCAGCAGTCTTACCCCCCAACAGGGGTCTGGAAACACCATATATTTT. The chain uses TRBV9 and TRBJ1-3, with TRBD1 matching 7 bases. There are 17 residues in the CDR3. Germline CDR1 and CDR2: SGDLS and YYNGEE. The trim removed 5 bases at V and 1 base at J, leaving 12 bases unmatched.

This chain uses TRBV6-2 or TRBV6-3 with TRBJ2-5; D is possibly TRBD1 (6 bases). Trimming stripped 5 bases from V and 7 bases from J, with 14 bases between. The germline V gene has CDR1 MNHEY and CDR2 SVGEGT. This CDR3 comprises 13 residues. CDR3 amino acids: CASSEVGGWTQYF. The CDR3 nucleotides read TGTGCCAGCAGTGAAGTTGGGGGCTGGACCCAGTACTTC.

This clonotype was seen ten or more times. The CDR3 is CSVGSGEETQYF. The CDR3 nucleotides read TGCAGCGTTGGTAGCGGCGAAGAGACCCAGTACTTC. The chain links TRBV29-1 to TRBJ2-5; D perhaps matches TRBD2 (6 bases). Germline CDR1 is SQVTM and CDR2 is ANQGSEA. Trimming left V 4 bases short and J 3 bases short, with 9 bases between. CDR3 size: 12 residues.

This clonotype came up many times. The chain couples TRBV18 to TRBJ2-1; D uncertain. The CDR3 loop spans 16 amino acids. Germline V gene data show CDR1 as KGHSH and CDR2 as LQKENI. Trimming removed 0 bases at V and 0 bases at J, with 9 bases between. The CDR3 sequence is CASSPPFFSSYNEQFF. The CDR3 DNA follows: TGTGCCAGCTCACCACCGTTCTTTAGCTCCTACAATGAGCAGTTCTTC. Full variable domain (outside the CDR3, taken from reference TRBV18 and TRBJ2-1): NAGVMQNPRHLVRRRGQEARLRCSPMKGHSHVYWYRQLPEEGLKFMVYLQKENIIDESGMPKERFSAEFPKEGPSILRIQQVVRGDSAAYFCASSPPFFSSYNEQFFGPGTRLTVL.

The sample holds many counts of this clonotype. The gene calls are TRBV3-1 and TRBJ1-1, with unresolved D. The V gene lost 4 bases and the J gene lost 7 bases, with 10 bases spanning the gap. The germline gives CDR1 LGHDT, CDR2 YNNKEL (reference sequence). The CDR3 consists of 12 residues. CDR3 protein: CASSLRTGEAFF. The CDR3 nucleotides are TGTGCCAGCAGCCTAAGGACGGGTGAAGCTTTCTTT.

There are many counts of this clonotype. V gene TRBV3-1 combines with J gene TRBJ2-3, with TRBD1 matching 7 bases. Gene TRBJ1-1 matches the end of the DNA better, so the J call may be wrong. Germline V gene lookup returns CDR1 LGHDT and CDR2 YNNKEL (reference sequence). The CDR3 covers 12 residues. The CDR3 is CASSQGQGRAFF. Written as DNA, the CDR3 is TGTGCCAGCAGCCAAGGACAGGGTCGGGCTTTCTTT.

The V gene is TRBV2, the J gene TRBJ1-5; no clear D. Germline CDR1 reads SNHLY; CDR2 reads FYNNEI. This CDR3 comprises 13 residues. V dropped 6 bases and J dropped 6 bases, with 12 bases sitting between them. Here the CDR3 reads CASRREWSQPQHF. The CDR3 nucleotides read TGTGCCAGCAGGAGGGAGTGGAGTCAGCCCCAGCATTTT.

This sequence joins TRBV5-6 and TRBJ2-7; tentatively, D is TRBD2 (6 bases). V shed 0 bases and J shed 5 bases, with 9 bases lying between them. The CDR3 loop spans 13 amino acids. CDR1 and CDR2 (germline): SGHDT, YYEEEE. Here the CDR3 DNA reads TGTGCCAGCAGCTTGGCGGAGGGGAACGAGCAGTACTTC. This codes for CASSLAEGNEQYF. Combining the CDR3 with reference TRBV5-6 and TRBJ2-7 gives the whole variable domain DAGVTQSPTHLIKTRGQQVTLRCSPKSGHDTVSWYQQALGQGPQFIFQYYEEEERQRGNFPDRFSGHQFPNYSSELNVNALLLGDSALYLCASSLAEGNEQYFGPGTRLTVT.

This clonotype was seen ten or more times. The chain is built from TRBV12-3 or TRBV12-4 and TRBJ1-2; D gene uncertain. Trimming pared 2 bases from V and 4 bases from J, leaving 11 bases between. This CDR3 has 14 residues. The CDR3 coding sequence is TGTGCCAGCAGTTTATCGGAAGACCGCTATGGCTACACCTTC. This gives the protein CASSLSEDRYGYTF.

This clonotype was detected ten times or more. V usage is TRBV6-2 or TRBV6-3 and J usage is TRBJ2-7; the D call may be TRBD1 or TRBD2 (5 bases each). V lost 2 bases and J lost 0, with 11 bases in between. The germline V gene has CDR1 MNHEY and CDR2 SVGEGT. The CDR3 has 15 residues. CDR3 DNA sequence: TGTGCCAGCAGTTACGTGGGGACCAGCTCCTACGAGCAGTACTTC. Protein: CASSYVGTSSYEQYF.